The 31 T cell receptor beta chains below were found in one sample sequenced in a study of cytomegalovirus exposure and HLA in healthy donors. 60 Vbeta and 13 Jbeta primers were used in PCR. Sequencing used immunoSEQ multiplex PCR; TCRdb keeps in-frame clones, though not all of them. This sample has 180,000 or so clones; more than 80% occur once, and the top ten carry about 0.77%. The sequenced sample was PBMCs. Receptor source: a woman aged 18-29 years in good health and CMV-seronegative.

CDR3 region: CASSLGTGTDTQYF. The DNA for the CDR3 is TGTGCCAGCAGCTTAGGCACGGGGACAGATACGCAGTATTTT. J is TRBJ2-3 and V is TRBV7-9, with D possibly matching TRBD2 (5 bases). V was trimmed by 1 base and J by 3 bases, leaving 8 bases between them. This CDR3 contains 14 residues. In germline, CDR1 is SEHNR, CDR2 FQNEAQ (reference sequence).

The rearrangement joins TRBV5-1 to TRBJ2-1; D is possibly TRBD2 (6 bases). CDR3 length: 14 amino acids. CDR1 and CDR2 from the germline V gene are SGHRS and YFSETQ. As DNA, the CDR3 is TGCGCGACCCGCCGGGAGTTATGGAACAATGAGCAGTTCTTC. Residues: CATRRELWNNEQFF.

The rearrangement uses TRBV28 and TRBJ1-2, with D perhaps matching TRBD1 (5 bases). CDR1 and CDR2 from the germline V gene are MDHEN and SYDVKM. Trimming stripped 2 bases from V and 4 bases from J, with 14 bases between. This CDR3 spans 15 amino acids. CDR3 sequence: CASSLGARPPYGYTF. CDR3 bases: TGTGCCAGCAGTTTAGGGGCCCGGCCCCCCTATGGCTACACCTTC.

The V call is TRBV2, the J call TRBJ1-5, with D hard to call. Germline CDR1 is SNHLY and CDR2 is FYNNEI. There are 13 residues in the CDR3. V was shortened by 7 bases and J by 7 bases, with 14 bases between the two germline ends. Written as DNA, the CDR3 is TGTGCCAGCACGGCGGGGTTAGGGCAGCCCCAGCATTTT. Residues: CASTAGLGQPQHF. Using reference TRBV2 and TRBJ1-5 for the parts outside the CDR3, the full variable domain is EPEVTQTPSHQVTQMGQEVILRCVPISNHLYFYWYRQILGQKVEFLVSFYNNEISEKSEIFDDQFSVERPDGSNFTLKIRSTKLEDSAMYFCASTAGLGQPQHFGDGTRLSIL.

This clone was observed a handful of times. The chain couples TRBV6-1 to TRBJ2-7; tentatively, D is TRBD1 (6 bases). This CDR3 has 17 residues. V was trimmed by 3 bases and J by 5 bases, leaving 23 bases between them. Germline assignment: CDR1 MNHNS and CDR2 SASEGT. The CDR3 spells CASSDLAPGTPGHEQYF. As DNA, the CDR3 is TGTGCCAGCAGTGACTTGGCCCCCGGGACACCGGGCCACGAGCAGTACTTC.

The J gene is TRBJ2-1, the V gene TRBV6-6, with 7 bases identical to TRBD2. The CDR3 is made up of 15 amino acids. With V trimmed by 6 bases and J by 13 bases, 18 bases remained unmatched. Germline V gives CDR1 MNHNY, CDR2 SVGAGI (reference sequence). As DNA, the CDR3 is TGTGCCAGCAGGCCTCGCGGGACTAAGGCCCTACTACAGTTCTTC. It yields the protein CASRPRGTKALLQFF.

The chain recombines TRBV23-1 with TRBJ2-1; perhaps TRBD2 as D (6 bases). TRBV23-1 qualifies as an ORF whose function is uncertain. The CDR3 loop spans 16 amino acids. With 1 base removed from V and 10 bases from J, the gap between germline ends came to 20 bases. CDR3 coding DNA: TGCGCCAGCAGTCAATTGGAGAGGGAGCGTGCGGGGGAGCAGTTCTTC. Protein: CASSQLERERAGEQFF.

The J gene is TRBJ1-1, the V gene TRBV19, with D perhaps matching TRBD1 (6 bases). CDR3 length: 14 amino acids. Trimming took 3 bases from V and 4 from J, leaving 12 bases between them. Germline V lookup: CDR1 LNHDA, CDR2 SQIVND (reference sequence). This CDR3 reads CASSIRVQGTEAFF. For the CDR3, the DNA is TGTGCCAGTAGTATCAGGGTACAGGGCACTGAAGCTTTCTTT.

The chain employs TRBV19 and TRBJ2-1; D might be TRBD2 (5 bases). V lost 7 bases, J lost 2 bases, and 12 bases lay in between. The CDR3 runs 14 residues. Germline V gene data show CDR1 as LNHDA and CDR2 as SQIVND (reference sequence). The DNA for the CDR3 is TGTGCCAGTACTAGCCGGAGGACCTACAATGAGCAGTTCTTC. Encoded protein: CASTSRRTYNEQFF.

This chain links TRBV6-6 with TRBJ2-7; D uncertain. This CDR3 is built from 12 residues. The V end lost 5 bases, the J end lost 2 bases, and 7 bases lay between the germline ends. Germline V CDR1 and CDR2: MNHNY, SVGAGI (reference sequence). CDR3 bases: TGTGCCAGCAGTACGGTGGCCTACGAGCAGTACTTC. This encodes CASSTVAYEQYF.

The chain has TRBV6-1 and TRBJ2-3; possibly TRBD1 for D (6 bases). Germline V gene sequence: CDR1 MNHNS, CDR2 SASEGT. Trimming removed 1 base at V and 4 bases at J, with 15 bases between. The length of the CDR3 is 16 residues. DNA for the CDR3: TGTGCCAGCAGTGAAGATGGAACAGGGATGCCAGATACGCAGTATTTT. Encoded protein: CASSEDGTGMPDTQYF.

The V and J genes are TRBV19 and TRBJ1-1, with TRBD1 as a possible D gene (6 bases). V dropped 2 bases and J dropped 7 bases, with 17 bases sitting between them. Per the germline V gene, CDR1 is LNHDA and CDR2 is SQIVND (reference sequence). The length of the CDR3 is 15 residues. The CDR3 sequence: CASSIKGHLAGEAFF. In DNA, the CDR3 is TGTGCCAGTAGTATAAAGGGACACCTTGCTGGTGAAGCTTTCTTT.

The gene calls are TRBV5-1 and TRBJ2-5; 8 bases map to TRBD2. Germline V lookup: CDR1 SGHRS, CDR2 YFSETQ. This CDR3 contains 16 residues. With 0 bases clipped from V and 5 bases from J, the junction kept 9 bases outside the gene matches. The DNA of the CDR3 is TGCGCCAGCAGCTTGGAAGGGATAGCGGGACGCGAGACCCAGTACTTC. Its protein is CASSLEGIAGRETQYF.

V gene TRBV7-3 combines with J gene TRBJ2-1, with 7 bases fitting TRBD2. V gave up 5 bases and J gave up 7 bases; unmatched junction bases: 8. CDR3 length: 14 amino acids. Germline assignment: CDR1 SGHTA and CDR2 FQGTGA. The CDR3 DNA follows: TGTGCCAGCAGCCAGACTAGCCTTGGGAATGAGCAGTTCTTC. This codes for CASSQTSLGNEQFF.

The rearrangement uses TRBV9 and TRBJ2-3; TRBD2 matches at 10 bases. The V gene end was trimmed by 4 bases and the J gene end by 6 bases; junction bases not matched to a gene: 11. There are 16 residues in the CDR3. CDR1 and CDR2 (germline): SGDLS, YYNGEE. The DNA for the CDR3 is TGTGCCAGCAGCAAGACCGAACTAGCGGGACGTGATACGCAGTATTTT. This gives the protein CASSKTELAGRDTQYF.

This clone was counted a single time. V is TRBV11-2 and J is TRBJ2-2, with D tentatively TRBD1 (6 bases). This CDR3 region has 13 residues. Germline CDR1 is SGHAT and CDR2 is FQNNGV. The V and J ends lost 4 bases and 7 bases respectively, with 10 bases between them. CDR3: CASSSQGNGELFF. The CDR3, as DNA: TGTGCCAGCAGCTCGCAGGGGAACGGGGAGCTGTTTTTT.

The V gene is TRBV19, the J gene TRBJ2-1; TRBD2 matches at 10 bases. From germline, CDR1 is LNHDA and CDR2 SQIVND (reference sequence). The V and J ends lost 7 bases and 7 bases, in that order; junction bases with no gene match: 10. The CDR3 runs 15 residues. The CDR3 sequence is CASMALAGDGNEQFF. CDR3 in DNA: TGTGCCAGTATGGCCCTAGCGGGAGACGGTAATGAGCAGTTCTTC.

This clone has more than one count but fewer than ten. V is TRBV28 and J is TRBJ1-3, with a tentative D call TRBD1 (6 bases). There are 15 residues in the CDR3. The V gene's germline CDR1 is MDHEN and CDR2 SYDVKM. Trimming took 5 bases from V and 4 from J, leaving 15 bases between them. CDR3 DNA: TGTGCCAGCAGTCTGGGGGGGGCAGGGGGAAACACCATATATTTT. Amino acid sequence: CASSLGGAGGNTIYF.

The J gene is TRBJ2-7, the V gene TRBV6-5; 8 bases map to TRBD1. V was clipped by 6 bases and J by 0 bases; unmatched bases: 7. Germline-derived CDR1 and CDR2 are MNHEY and SVGAGI. CDR3 length: 15 residues. This CDR3 is CASSLFRGPSYEQYF. Here the CDR3 DNA reads TGTGCCAGCAGCCTGTTCAGGGGGCCCTCCTACGAGCAGTACTTC.

The chain is built from TRBV11-2 and TRBJ2-3; TRBD1 matches 7 bases. The germline gives CDR1 SGHAT, CDR2 FQNNGV. The CDR3 is 15 residues long. The trim removed 5 bases at V and 3 bases at J, leaving 8 bases unmatched. The CDR3 nucleotides are TGTGCCAGCAGCCTCAGGGGGACAGAAACAGATACGCAGTATTTT. It yields the protein CASSLRGTETDTQYF.

This chain connects TRBV5-1 to TRBJ2-3; D ambiguous. V was pared by 2 bases and J by 4 bases, with 11 bases between. From germline, CDR1 is SGHRS and CDR2 YFSETQ. This CDR3 contains 14 residues. The CDR3 reads CASSFNPVPDTQYF. The CDR3 region has the DNA TGCGCCAGCAGCTTTAACCCGGTCCCAGATACGCAGTATTTT. Based on the CDR3 plus reference TRBV5-1 and TRBJ2-3, the full variable domain is KAGVTQTPRYLIKTRGQQVTLSCSPISGHRSVSWYQQTPGQGLQFLFEYFSETQRNKGNFPGRFSGRQFSNSRSEMNVSTLELGDSALYLCASSFNPVPDTQYFGPGTRLTVL.

The genes are TRBV28 and TRBJ2-6, with D tentatively TRBD1 (6 bases). Per germline, CDR1 MDHEN and CDR2 SYDVKM. This CDR3 has 14 amino acids. Deletions cut 7 bases from V and 6 bases from J, with 13 bases between. CDR3 coding DNA: TGTGCCAGCACCCGAGGGGGAGTGGCCAACGTCCTGACTTTC. Translating it yields CASTRGGVANVLTF.

The chain combines TRBV5-1 with TRBJ2-3, with D tentatively TRBD2 (6 bases). The CDR3 loop spans 14 amino acids. V lost 6 bases and J lost 0, with 11 bases in between. Germline V gene sequence: CDR1 SGHRS, CDR2 YFSETQ. The CDR3 DNA reads as TGCGCCAGCACCCAGGAGGGGAGCACAGATACGCAGTATTTT. This encodes CASTQEGSTDTQYF.

This clone was picked up one time. The chain has TRBV2 and TRBJ1-2; possibly TRBD1 for D (5 bases). V shed 4 bases and J shed 8 bases, with 11 bases lying between them. The CDR3 runs 12 residues. Germline values: CDR1 SNHLY, CDR2 FYNNEI. The CDR3 sequence is CASSVKAGGYTF. DNA for the CDR3: TGTGCCAGCAGTGTCAAGGCAGGGGGCTACACCTTC.

As for this clone: Within the sample, other DNA sequences also encode this same CDR3. This chain connects TRBV27 to TRBJ1-1; a weak D match, TRBD1 (5 bases). This CDR3 has 14 amino acids. Between the trimmed V and J ends, which lost 6 bases and 1 base, there was a span of 12 bases. The V gene's germline CDR1 is MNHEY and CDR2 SMNVEV (reference sequence). The CDR3 protein is CASSLGGANTEAFF. The CDR3 DNA reads TGTGCCAGCAGCCTTGGAGGGGCGAACACTGAAGCTTTCTTT.

The chain joins TRBV10-3 to TRBJ2-1; TRBD2 might be the D (6 bases). The CDR3 spans 14 residues. Between the trimmed V and J ends, which lost 0 bases and 7 bases, there was a span of 10 bases. The germline CDR1 and CDR2 sequences are ENHRY and SYGVKD. The chain's CDR3 is CAISESDRGNEQFF. In nucleotides, the CDR3 is TGTGCCATCAGTGAGTCGGATCGGGGGAATGAGCAGTTCTTC.

This chain links TRBV7-3 with TRBJ2-3; perhaps TRBD2 as D (5 bases). V was cut by 4 bases and J by 2 bases, with 7 bases left in between. CDR1 and CDR2 from the germline V gene are SGHTA and FQGTGA. The CDR3 is 13 amino acids. The CDR3 DNA reads TGTGCCAGCAGCTCCGACTACACAGATACGCAGTATTTT. This gives the protein CASSSDYTDTQYF.

The chain combines TRBV27 with TRBJ1-6; D might be TRBD1 (5 bases). V was cut by 6 bases and J by 5 bases, with 14 bases left in between. The CDR3 length is 15 residues. Germline loops: CDR1 MNHEY, CDR2 SMNVEV (reference sequence). Written as DNA, the CDR3 is TGTGCCAGCAGCCGTAAGACAGATAATAATTCACCCCTCCACTTT. Its protein is CASSRKTDNNSPLHF.

The rearrangement joins TRBV6-1 to TRBJ1-5, with D perhaps TRBD1 (6 bases). Germline CDR1 reads MNHNS; CDR2 reads SASEGT. The V gene lost 3 bases and the J gene lost 7 bases, with 10 bases spanning the gap. CDR3 length equals 13 residues. The CDR3 nucleotides are TGTGCCAGCAGTGACAGGGGTCGACAGCCCCAGCATTTT. This codes for CASSDRGRQPQHF.

The chain links TRBV5-6 to TRBJ2-5; D unresolved. The CDR3 is 16 residues long. V shed 3 bases and J shed 2 bases, with 17 bases lying between them. Germline CDR1 is SGHDT and CDR2 is YYEEEE. The CDR3 sequence: CASSSTIKALQETQYF. DNA of the CDR3: TGTGCCAGCAGCTCCACTATTAAAGCTCTACAAGAGACCCAGTACTTC.

The chain links TRBV19 to TRBJ2-1, with TRBD1 matching 10 bases. Germline trimming cut 6 bases from V and 1 base from J; bases unmatched to any gene: 3. CDR1 LNHDA and CDR2 SQIVND come from the germline V gene (reference sequence). The CDR3 length is 15 residues. CDR3 coding DNA: TGTGCCAGTAGGATGGGACAGGGGTCCTACAATGAGCAGTTCTTC. Translating gives CASRMGQGSYNEQFF.